This T cell receptor (beta chain) is drawn from a study of CD8 T cells in ankylosing spondylitis. Comments on this clonotype: The target antigen is unknown.

TCRdb reprocessed the 5' RACE reads via MiXCR and lists one record per CDR3 protein. Among hundreds of thousands of distinct CDR3 sequences listed, about 12% were seen once. Germline CDR1 SGHRS, CDR2 YFSETQ. Trimming took 1 base from V and 5 from J, leaving 12 bases between them. The CDR3 runs 15 residues. Regarding the study as a whole: As for the disease-linked clones, they showed a CD8+ phenotype and occurred at relatively low frequencies in peripheral blood. The study identified a TCR beta motif of roughly eight highly homologous variants that appeared characteristic of ankylosing spondylitis blood.

The TCR comes from a male donor with ankylosing spondylitis. The chain has TRBV5-1 and TRBJ2-2; D not certain. Sequencing input: blood, either unsorted or a sorted T cell fraction (not recorded which). Here the CDR3 DNA reads TGCGCCAGCAGCTTGAATTTTTTCGGTACCGGGGAGCTGTTTTTT. Amino acid sequence: CASSLNFFGTGELFF.